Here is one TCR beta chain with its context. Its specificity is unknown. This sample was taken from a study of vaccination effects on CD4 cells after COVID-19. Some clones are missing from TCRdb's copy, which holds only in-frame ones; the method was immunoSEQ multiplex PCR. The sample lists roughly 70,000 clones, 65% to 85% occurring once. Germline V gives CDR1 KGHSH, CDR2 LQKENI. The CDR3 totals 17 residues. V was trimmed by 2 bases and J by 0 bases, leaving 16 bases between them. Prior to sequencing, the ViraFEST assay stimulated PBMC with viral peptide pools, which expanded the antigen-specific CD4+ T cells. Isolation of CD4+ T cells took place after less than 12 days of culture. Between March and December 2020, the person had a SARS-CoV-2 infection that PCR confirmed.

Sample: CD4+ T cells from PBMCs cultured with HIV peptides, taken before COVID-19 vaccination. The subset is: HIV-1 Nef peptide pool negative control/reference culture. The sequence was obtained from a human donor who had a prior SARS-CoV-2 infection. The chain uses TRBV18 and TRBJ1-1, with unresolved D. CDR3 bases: TGTGCCAGCTCACCAAACGAGGGAGTGTCGGTGAACACTGAAGCTTTCTTT. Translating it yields CASSPNEGVSVNTEAFF. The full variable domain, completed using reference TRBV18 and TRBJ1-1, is NAGVMQNPRHLVRRRGQEARLRCSPMKGHSHVYWYRQLPEEGLKFMVYLQKENIIDESGMPKERFSAEFPKEGPSILRIQQVVRGDSAAYFCASSPNEGVSVNTEAFFGQGTRLTVV.